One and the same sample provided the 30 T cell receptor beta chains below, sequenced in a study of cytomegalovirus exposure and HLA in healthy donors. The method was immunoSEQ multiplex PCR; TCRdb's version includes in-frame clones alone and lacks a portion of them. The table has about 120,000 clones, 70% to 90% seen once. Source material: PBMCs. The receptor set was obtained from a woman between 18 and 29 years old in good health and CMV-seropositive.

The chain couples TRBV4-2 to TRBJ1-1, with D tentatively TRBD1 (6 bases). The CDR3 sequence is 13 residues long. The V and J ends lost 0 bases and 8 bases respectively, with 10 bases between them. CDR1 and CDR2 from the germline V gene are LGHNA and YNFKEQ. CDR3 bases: TGTGCCAGCAGCCAAGACGGGCAGGGGGAAGCTTTCTTT. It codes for CASSQDGQGEAFF.

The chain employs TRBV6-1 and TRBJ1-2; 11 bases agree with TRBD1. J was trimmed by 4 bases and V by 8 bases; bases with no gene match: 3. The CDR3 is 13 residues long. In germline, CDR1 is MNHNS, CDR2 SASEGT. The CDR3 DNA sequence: TGTGCCAGCCGTGGGACAGGGGGCTATGGCTACACCTTC. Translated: CASRGTGGYGYTF.

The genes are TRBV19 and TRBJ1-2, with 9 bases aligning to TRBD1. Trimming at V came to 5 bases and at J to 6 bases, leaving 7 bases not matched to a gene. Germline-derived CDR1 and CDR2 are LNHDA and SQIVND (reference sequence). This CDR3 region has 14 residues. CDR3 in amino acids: CASSPDRGEDGYTF. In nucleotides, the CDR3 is TGTGCCAGTAGTCCGGACAGGGGAGAGGATGGCTACACCTTC.

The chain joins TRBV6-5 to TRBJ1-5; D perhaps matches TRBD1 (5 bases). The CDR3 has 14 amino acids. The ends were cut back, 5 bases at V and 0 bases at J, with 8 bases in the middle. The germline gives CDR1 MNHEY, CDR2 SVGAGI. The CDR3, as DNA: TGTGCCAGCAGTAGGACAAATAGCAATCAGCCCCAGCATTTT. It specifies CASSRTNSNQPQHF.

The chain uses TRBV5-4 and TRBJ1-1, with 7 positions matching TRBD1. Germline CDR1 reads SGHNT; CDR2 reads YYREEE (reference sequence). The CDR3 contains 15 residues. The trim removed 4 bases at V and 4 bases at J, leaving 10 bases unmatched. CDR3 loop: CASSTPPSGGTEAFF. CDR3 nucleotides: TGTGCCAGCAGCACCCCCCCTTCAGGGGGCACTGAAGCTTTCTTT.

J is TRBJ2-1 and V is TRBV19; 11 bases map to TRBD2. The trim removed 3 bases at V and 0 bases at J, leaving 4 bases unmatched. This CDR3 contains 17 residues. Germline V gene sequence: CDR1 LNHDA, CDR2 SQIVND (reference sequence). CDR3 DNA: TGTGCCAGTAGTATCGTCACTAGCGGGAGCTCCTACAATGAGCAGTTCTTC. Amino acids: CASSIVTSGSSYNEQFF.

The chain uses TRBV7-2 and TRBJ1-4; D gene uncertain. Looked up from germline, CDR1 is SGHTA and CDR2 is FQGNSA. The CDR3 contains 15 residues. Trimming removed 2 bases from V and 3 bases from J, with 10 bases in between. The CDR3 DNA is TGTGCCAGCAGCTTAATAAGGCAGGCTAATGAAAAACTGTTTTTT. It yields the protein CASSLIRQANEKLFF.

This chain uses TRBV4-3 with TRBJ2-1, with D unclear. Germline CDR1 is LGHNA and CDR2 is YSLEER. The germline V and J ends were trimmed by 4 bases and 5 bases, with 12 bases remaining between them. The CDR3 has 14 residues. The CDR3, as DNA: TGCGCCAGCAGCCCCAAGAGCTTCGACAATGAGCAGTTCTTC. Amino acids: CASSPKSFDNEQFF.

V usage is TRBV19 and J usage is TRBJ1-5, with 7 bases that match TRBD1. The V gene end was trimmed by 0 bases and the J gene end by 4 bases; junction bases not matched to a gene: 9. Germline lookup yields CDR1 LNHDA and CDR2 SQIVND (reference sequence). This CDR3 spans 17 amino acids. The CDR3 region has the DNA TGTGCCAGTAGTATAGATCGATTGCGGGACAGAAATCAGCCCCAGCATTTT. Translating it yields CASSIDRLRDRNQPQHF.

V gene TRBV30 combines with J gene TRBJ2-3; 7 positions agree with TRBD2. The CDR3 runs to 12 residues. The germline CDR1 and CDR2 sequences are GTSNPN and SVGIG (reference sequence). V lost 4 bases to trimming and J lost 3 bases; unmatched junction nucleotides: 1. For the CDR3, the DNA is TGTGCCTGGACACTAGCGACAGATACGCAGTATTTT. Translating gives CAWTLATDTQYF.

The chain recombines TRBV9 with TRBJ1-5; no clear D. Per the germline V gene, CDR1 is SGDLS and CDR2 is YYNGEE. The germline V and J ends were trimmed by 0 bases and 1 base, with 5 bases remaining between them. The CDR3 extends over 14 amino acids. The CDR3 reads CASSVGGSNQPQHF. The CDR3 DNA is TGTGCCAGCAGCGTAGGCGGAAGCAATCAGCCCCAGCATTTT.

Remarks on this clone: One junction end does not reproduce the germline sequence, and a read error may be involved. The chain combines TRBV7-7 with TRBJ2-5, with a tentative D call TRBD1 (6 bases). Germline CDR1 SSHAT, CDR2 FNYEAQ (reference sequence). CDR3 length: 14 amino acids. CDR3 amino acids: CASSFQGNQETQYF. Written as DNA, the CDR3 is TGTGCTAGCAGCTTTCAGGGGAACCAAGAGACCCAGTACTTC.

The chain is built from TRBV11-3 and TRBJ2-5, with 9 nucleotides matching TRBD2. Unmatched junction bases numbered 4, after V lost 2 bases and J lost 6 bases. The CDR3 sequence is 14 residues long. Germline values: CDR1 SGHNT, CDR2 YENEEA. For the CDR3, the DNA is TGTGCCAGCAGCTTACTAGCGGGACCGAAGACCCAGTACTTC. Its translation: CASSLLAGPKTQYF.

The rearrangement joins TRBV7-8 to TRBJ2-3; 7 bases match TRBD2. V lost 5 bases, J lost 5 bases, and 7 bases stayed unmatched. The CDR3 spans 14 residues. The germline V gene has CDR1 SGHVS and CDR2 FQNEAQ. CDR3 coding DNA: TGTGCCAGCAGCCTCAATTGGGAGGGAGATACGCAGTATTTT. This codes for CASSLNWEGDTQYF.

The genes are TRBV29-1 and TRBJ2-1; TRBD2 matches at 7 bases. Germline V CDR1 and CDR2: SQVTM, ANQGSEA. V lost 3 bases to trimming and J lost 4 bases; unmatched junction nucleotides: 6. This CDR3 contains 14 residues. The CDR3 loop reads CSVDSSGLYNEQFF. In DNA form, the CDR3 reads TGCAGCGTTGATTCTAGCGGCCTTTACAATGAGCAGTTCTTC.

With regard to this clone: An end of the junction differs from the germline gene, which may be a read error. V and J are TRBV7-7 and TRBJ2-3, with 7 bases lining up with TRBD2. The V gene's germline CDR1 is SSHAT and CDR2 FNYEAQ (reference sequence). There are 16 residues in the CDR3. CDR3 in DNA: TGTGCTAGCAGCTCATCTAGCGGCCGAAGCACAGATACGCAGTATTTT. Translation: CASSSSSGRSTDTQYF.

The CDR3 loop reads CASSPGLISNQPQHF. CDR3 coding DNA: TGCGCCAGCAGCCCTGGACTGATTAGCAATCAGCCCCAGCATTTT. This chain joins TRBV4-1 and TRBJ1-5; no clear D gene. The CDR3 runs to 15 residues. Germline CDR1 is MGHRA and CDR2 is YSYEKL. V was shortened by 4 bases and J by 0 bases, with 10 bases between the two germline ends.

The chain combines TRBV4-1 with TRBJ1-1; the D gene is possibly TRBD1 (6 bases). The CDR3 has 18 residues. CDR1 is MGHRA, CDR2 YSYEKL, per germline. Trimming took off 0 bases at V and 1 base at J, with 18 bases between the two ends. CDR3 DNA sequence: TGCGCCAGCAGCCAAGAGGGACATCGGGGGGGGGCGAACACTGAAGCTTTCTTT. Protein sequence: CASSQEGHRGGANTEAFF.

The CDR3 bases are TGTGCCAGCAGCCCGGGACAGGCACAGGGCTACACCTTC. This gives the protein CASSPGQAQGYTF. The chain couples TRBV5-4 to TRBJ1-2; 8 bases agree with TRBD1. The germline V gene encodes CDR1 SGHNT and CDR2 YYREEE (reference sequence). This CDR3 has 13 residues. V shed 4 bases and J 8 bases; nucleotides not matched to a gene: 7.

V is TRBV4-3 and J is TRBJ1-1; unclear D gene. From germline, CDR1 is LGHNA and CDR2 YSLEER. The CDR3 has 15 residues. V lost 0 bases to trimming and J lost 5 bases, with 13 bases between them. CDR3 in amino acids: CASSQDPHRGTEAFF. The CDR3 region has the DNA TGCGCCAGCAGCCAAGATCCTCACCGGGGTACTGAAGCTTTCTTT.

CDR3 loop: CASSQNYYEQYF. The CDR3 region has the DNA TGCGCCAGCAGCCAAAACTACTACGAGCAGTACTTC. The chain uses TRBV4-3 and TRBJ2-7; D remains unclear. With 2 bases removed from V and 3 bases from J, the gap between germline ends came to 5 bases. The CDR3 length is 12 residues. Looked up from germline, CDR1 is LGHNA and CDR2 is YSLEER.

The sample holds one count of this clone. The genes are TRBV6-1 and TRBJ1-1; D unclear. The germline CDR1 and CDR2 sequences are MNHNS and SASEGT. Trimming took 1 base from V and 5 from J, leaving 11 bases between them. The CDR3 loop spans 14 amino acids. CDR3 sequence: CASSEVERVTEAFF. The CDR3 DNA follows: TGTGCCAGCAGTGAAGTGGAGAGGGTGACTGAAGCTTTCTTT.

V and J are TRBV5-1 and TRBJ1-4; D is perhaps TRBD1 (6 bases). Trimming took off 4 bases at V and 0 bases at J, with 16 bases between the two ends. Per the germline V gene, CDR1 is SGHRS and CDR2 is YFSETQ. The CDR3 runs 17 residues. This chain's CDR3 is CASSLGNRVATNEKLFF. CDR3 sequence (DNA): TGCGCCAGCAGCCTTGGGAACAGGGTTGCAACTAATGAAAAACTGTTTTTT.

In DNA, the CDR3 is TGTGCCACCAGTGTTACAGGGGGGGACACTGAAGCTTTCTTT. As protein: CATSVTGGDTEAFF. The chain carries TRBV15 and TRBJ1-1; 8 nucleotides align to TRBD1. The J segment lost 3 bases and the V segment lost 6 bases, leaving 6 bases of the junction unmatched. The CDR3 sequence is 14 residues long. Germline CDR1 LNHNV, CDR2 YYDKDF (reference sequence).

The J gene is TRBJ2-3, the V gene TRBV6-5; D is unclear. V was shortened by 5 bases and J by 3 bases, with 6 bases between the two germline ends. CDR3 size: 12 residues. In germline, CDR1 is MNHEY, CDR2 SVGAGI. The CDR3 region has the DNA TGTGCCAGCAGTCCTAGAACAGATACGCAGTATTTT. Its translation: CASSPRTDTQYF.

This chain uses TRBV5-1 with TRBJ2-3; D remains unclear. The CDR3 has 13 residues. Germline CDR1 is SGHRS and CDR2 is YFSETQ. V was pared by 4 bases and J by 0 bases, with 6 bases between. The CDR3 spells CASSPTSTDTQYF. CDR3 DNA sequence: TGCGCCAGCAGCCCGACTAGCACAGATACGCAGTATTTT.

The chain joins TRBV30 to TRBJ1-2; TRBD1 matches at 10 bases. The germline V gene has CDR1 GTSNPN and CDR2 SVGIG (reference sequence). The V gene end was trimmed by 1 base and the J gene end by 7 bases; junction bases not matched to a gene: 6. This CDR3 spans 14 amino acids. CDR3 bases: TGTGCCTGGAGTGAGGGGACAGGGGTTGCTGGCTACACCTTC. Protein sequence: CAWSEGTGVAGYTF.

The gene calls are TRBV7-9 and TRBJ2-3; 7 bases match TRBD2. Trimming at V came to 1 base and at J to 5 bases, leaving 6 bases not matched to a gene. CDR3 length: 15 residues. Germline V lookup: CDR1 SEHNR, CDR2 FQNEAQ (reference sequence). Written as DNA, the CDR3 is TGTGCCAGCAGCTTAGGGACTAGTAGTCTAGATACGCAGTATTTT. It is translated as CASSLGTSSLDTQYF.

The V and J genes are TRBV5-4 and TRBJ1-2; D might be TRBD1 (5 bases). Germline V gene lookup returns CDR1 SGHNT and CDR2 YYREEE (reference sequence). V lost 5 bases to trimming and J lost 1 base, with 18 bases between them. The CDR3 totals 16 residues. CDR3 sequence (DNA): TGTGCCAGCAGTGTGGGTGGGCCAGGGAATAACTATGGCTACACCTTC. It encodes CASSVGGPGNNYGYTF.

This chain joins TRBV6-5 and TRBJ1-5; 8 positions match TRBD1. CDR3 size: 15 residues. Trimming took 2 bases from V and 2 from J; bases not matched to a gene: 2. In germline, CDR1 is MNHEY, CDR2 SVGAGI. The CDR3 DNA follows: TGTGCCAGCAGTTACGACAGGGGCGGCAATCAGCCCCAGCATTTT. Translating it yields CASSYDRGGNQPQHF.